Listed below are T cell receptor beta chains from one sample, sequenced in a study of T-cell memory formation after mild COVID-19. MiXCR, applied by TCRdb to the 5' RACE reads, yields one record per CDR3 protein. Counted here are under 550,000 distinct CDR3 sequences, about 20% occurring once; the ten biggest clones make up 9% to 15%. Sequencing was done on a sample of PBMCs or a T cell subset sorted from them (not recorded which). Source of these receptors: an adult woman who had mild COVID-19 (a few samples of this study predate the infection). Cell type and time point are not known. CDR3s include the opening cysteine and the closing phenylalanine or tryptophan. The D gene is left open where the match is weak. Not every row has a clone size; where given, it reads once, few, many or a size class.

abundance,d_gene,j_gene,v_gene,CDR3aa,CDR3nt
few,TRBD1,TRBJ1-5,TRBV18,CASSGTGEGNQPQHF,TGTGCCAGCTCGGGCACAGGGGAAGGAAATCAGCCCCAGCATTTT
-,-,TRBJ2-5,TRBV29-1,CSVVRSGETQYF,TGCAGCGTTGTAAGGTCAGGGGAGACCCAGTACTTC
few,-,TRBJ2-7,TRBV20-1,CSAQVAAKRSSYEQYF,TGCAGTGCCCAAGTTGCCGCAAAGAGGAGCTCCTACGAGCAGTACTTC
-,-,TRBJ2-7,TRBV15,CATSNRRDDYEQYF,TGTGCCACCAGCAACCGCCGGGACGACTACGAGCAGTACTTC
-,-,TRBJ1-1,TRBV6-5,CASSYSQGSTEAFF,TGTGCCAGCAGTTACTCGCAGGGGAGTACTGAAGCTTTCTTT
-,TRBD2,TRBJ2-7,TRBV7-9,CASSPGLASFYEQYF,TGTGCCAGCAGCCCGGGACTAGCCTCCTTCTACGAGCAGTACTTC
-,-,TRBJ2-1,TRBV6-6,CASRTEGYNEQFF,TGTGCCAGCAGGACAGAGGGATACAATGAGCAGTTCTTC
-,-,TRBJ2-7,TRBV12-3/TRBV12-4,CASREGGAFSYEQYF,TGTGCCAGCAGAGAGGGTGGGGCTTTCTCCTACGAGCAGTACTTC
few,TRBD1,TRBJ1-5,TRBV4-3,CASSPDRGRNQPQHF,TGCGCCAGCAGCCCGGACAGGGGGCGCAATCAGCCCCAGCATTTT
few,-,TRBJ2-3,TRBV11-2,CASSLDGLTDTQYF,TGTGCCAGCAGCTTAGATGGCCTCACAGATACGCAGTATTTT
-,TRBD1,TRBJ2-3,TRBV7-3,CASSLSRTGSSTDTQYF,TGTGCCAGCAGCTTATCACGGACAGGGAGTAGCACAGATACGCAGTATTTT
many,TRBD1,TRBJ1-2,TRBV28,CASSRLTGTGAQRTF,TGTGCCAGCAGCCGACTTACCGGGACAGGGGCCCAAAGAACCTTC
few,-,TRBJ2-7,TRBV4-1,CASSGRGPRSSYEQYF,TGCGCCAGCAGTGGCAGGGGCCCCAGGAGCTCCTACGAGCAGTACTTC
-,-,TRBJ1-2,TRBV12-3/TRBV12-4,CASSQTTGHSGYTF,TGTGCCAGCAGCCAGACCACAGGGCATAGCGGCTACACCTTC
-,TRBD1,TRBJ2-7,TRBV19,CASSNRPTTGYSYEQYF,TGTGCCAGTAGTAATCGTCCGACGACAGGGTACTCCTACGAGCAGTACTTC
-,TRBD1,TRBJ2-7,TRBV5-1,CASSRTGPTSGEQYF,TGCGCCAGCAGCCGGACAGGGCCTACCTCGGGAGAGCAGTACTTC
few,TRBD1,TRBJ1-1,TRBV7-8,CASSYWTGGTEAFF,TGTGCCAGCAGCTACTGGACAGGGGGCACTGAAGCTTTCTTT
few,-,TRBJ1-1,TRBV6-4,CANIRVVDTEAFF,TGTGCCAACATCCGGGTAGTGGACACTGAAGCTTTCTTT
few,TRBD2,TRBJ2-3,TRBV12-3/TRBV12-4,CASRTPGLASDTQYF,TGTGCCAGCAGAACCCCGGGACTAGCGTCCGATACGCAGTATTTT
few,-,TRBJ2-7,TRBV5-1,CASSFLGLSYEQYF,TGCGCCAGCAGCTTCCTGGGGTTATCCTACGAGCAGTACTTC
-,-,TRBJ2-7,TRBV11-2,CASSQEGGHWVYEQYF,TGTGCCAGCAGCCAAGAGGGGGGCCACTGGGTCTACGAGCAGTACTTC
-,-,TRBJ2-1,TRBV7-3,CASSLTAVAGAYNEQFF,TGTGCCAGCAGCTTAACGGCCGTGGCGGGGGCGTACAATGAGCAGTTCTTC
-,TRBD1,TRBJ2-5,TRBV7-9,CASSFDRGPGETQYF,TGTGCCAGCAGCTTTGACAGGGGGCCCGGAGAGACCCAGTACTTC
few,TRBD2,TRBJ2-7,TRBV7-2,CASSLVTSGTYEQYF,TGTGCCAGCAGCTTAGTTACTAGCGGGACCTACGAGCAGTACTTC
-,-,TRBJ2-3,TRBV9,CASSVDQRYTDTQYF,TGTGCCAGCAGCGTAGACCAAAGATACACAGATACGCAGTATTTT
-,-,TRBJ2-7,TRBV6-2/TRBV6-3,CASSYRGRYYEQYF,TGTGCCAGCAGTTACCGAGGAAGGTACTACGAGCAGTACTTC
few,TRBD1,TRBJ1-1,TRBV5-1,CASSLPGTGGPEAFF,TGCGCCAGCAGCTTGCCCGGGACAGGGGGACCTGAAGCTTTCTTT
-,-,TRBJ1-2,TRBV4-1,CASSQDDQGGDGYTF,TGCGCCAGCAGCCAAGATGACCAGGGCGGGGATGGCTACACCTTC
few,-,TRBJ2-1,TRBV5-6,CASSLGAEGLYNEQFF,TGTGCCAGCAGCCTGGGGGCAGAGGGCCTCTACAATGAGCAGTTCTTC
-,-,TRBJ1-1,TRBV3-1,CASRGGNEAFF,TGTGCCAGCAGGGGGGGAAATGAAGCTTTCTTT
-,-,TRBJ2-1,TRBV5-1,CASSSGGEGTYNEQFF,TGCGCCAGCAGCTCTGGAGGTGAGGGGACCTACAATGAGCAGTTCTTC
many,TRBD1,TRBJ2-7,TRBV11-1,CASSPRTGNEQYF,TGTGCCAGCAGCCCCCGGACAGGGAACGAGCAGTACTTC
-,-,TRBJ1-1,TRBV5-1,CASSLVGAGAEAFF,TGCGCCAGCAGCTTGGTTGGGGCAGGAGCTGAAGCTTTCTTT
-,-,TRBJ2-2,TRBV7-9,CASSLPQGPGELFF,TGTGCCAGCAGCTTACCACAGGGTCCCGGGGAGCTGTTTTTT
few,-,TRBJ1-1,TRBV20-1,CSARSPGAATEAFF,TGCAGTGCTAGATCCCCGGGGGCGGCCACTGAAGCTTTCTTT
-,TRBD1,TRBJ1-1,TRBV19,CASSPRTGTDTEAFF,TGTGCCAGTAGTCCCCGGACAGGGACGGACACTGAAGCTTTCTTT
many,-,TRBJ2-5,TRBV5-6,CASSLGAGETQYF,TGTGCCAGCAGCTTAGGTGCAGGGGAGACCCAGTACTTC
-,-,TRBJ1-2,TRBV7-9,CASSSGGFPTANYGYTF,TGTGCCAGCAGCTCCGGCGGATTTCCAACAGCTAACTATGGCTACACCTTC
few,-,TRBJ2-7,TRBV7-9,CASSRGTLYYEQYF,TGTGCCAGCAGCCGCGGGACACTATACTACGAGCAGTACTTC
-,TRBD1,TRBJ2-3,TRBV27,CASSLSGQPTDTQYF,TGTGCCAGCAGTTTATCGGGACAGCCGACAGATACGCAGTATTTT
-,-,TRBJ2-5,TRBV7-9,CASSLQGRGQETQYF,TGTGCCAGCAGCTTACAGGGAAGGGGCCAAGAGACCCAGTACTTC
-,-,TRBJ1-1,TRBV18,CASSPGQIKNTEAFF,TGTGCCAGCTCACCTGGACAAATAAAGAACACTGAAGCTTTCTTT
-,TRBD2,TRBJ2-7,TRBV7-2,CASSLGVSGYEQYF,TGTGCCAGCAGCTTAGGCGTTAGCGGGTACGAGCAGTACTTC
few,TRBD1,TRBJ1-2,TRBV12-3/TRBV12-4,CASSSPPGQLSSNYGYTF,TGTGCCAGCAGTTCACCCCCGGGACAGTTATCTTCTAACTATGGCTACACCTTC
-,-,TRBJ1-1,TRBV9,CASSVSGDTEAFF,TGTGCCAGCAGCGTCTCAGGGGACACTGAAGCTTTCTTT
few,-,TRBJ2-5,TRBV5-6,CASSLIGAGTKF,TGTGCCAGCAGCTTGATCGGGGCAGGGACCAAATTC
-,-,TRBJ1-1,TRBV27,CAVATGNTEAFF,TGTGCCGTAGCAACAGGGAACACTGAAGCTTTCTTT
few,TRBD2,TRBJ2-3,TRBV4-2,CASSQDKMERELQYF,TGTGCCAGCAGCCAAGATAAGATGGAGCGGGAGTTGCAGTATTTT
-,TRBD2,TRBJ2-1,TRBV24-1,CATSEKAGRYNEQFF,TGTGCCACCAGTGAGAAAGCGGGGCGCTACAATGAGCAGTTCTTC